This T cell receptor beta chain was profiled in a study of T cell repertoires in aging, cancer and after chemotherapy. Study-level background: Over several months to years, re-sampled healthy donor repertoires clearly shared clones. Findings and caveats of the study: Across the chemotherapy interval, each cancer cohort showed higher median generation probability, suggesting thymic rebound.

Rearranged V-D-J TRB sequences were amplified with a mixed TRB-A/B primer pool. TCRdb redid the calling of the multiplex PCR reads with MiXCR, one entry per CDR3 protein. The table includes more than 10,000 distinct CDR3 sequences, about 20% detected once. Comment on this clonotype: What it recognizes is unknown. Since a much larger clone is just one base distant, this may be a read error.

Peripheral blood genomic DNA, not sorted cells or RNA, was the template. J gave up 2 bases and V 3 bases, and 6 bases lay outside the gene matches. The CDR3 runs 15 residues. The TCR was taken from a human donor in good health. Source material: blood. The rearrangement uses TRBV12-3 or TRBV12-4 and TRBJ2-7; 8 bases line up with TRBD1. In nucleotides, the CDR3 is TGTGCCAGCAGTTTCGGGGACAGGCAGCCCTACGAGCAGTACTTC. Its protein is CASSFGDRQPYEQYF.